Below, 27 T cell receptor beta chains from the same sample are listed, as sequenced in a study of T-cell memory formation after mild COVID-19. TCRdb re-called the 5' RACE reads through MiXCR, storing one row per CDR3 protein. This sample has around 530,000 distinct CDR3 sequences; about 20% occur once, and the top ten carry roughly 8.1%. Sequencing was done on a sample of PBMCs or a T cell subset sorted from them (not recorded which). Every receptor here comes from an adult woman who had mild COVID-19 (a few samples of this study predate the infection). Cell type and time point are not known.

This clonotype was detected only a few times. This chain joins TRBV5-1 and TRBJ2-3; D is perhaps TRBD2 (6 bases). V gave up 3 bases and J gave up 1 base, with 21 bases separating them. The CDR3 has 18 amino acids. The germline V gene encodes CDR1 SGHRS and CDR2 YFSETQ. CDR3 coding DNA: TGCGCCAGCAGCTCGGGAGTGGCTAGCTGGACTGGCACAGATACGCAGTATTTT. Its protein product is CASSSGVASWTGTDTQYF.

The chain links TRBV24-1 to TRBJ2-1; perhaps TRBD1 as D (6 bases). V lost 6 bases to trimming and J lost 13 bases, with 12 bases between them. The CDR3 sequence is 11 residues long. Germline assignment: CDR1 KGHDR and CDR2 SFDVKD. CDR3 bases: TGTGCCACCAGTAGATCGGGACACCAGTTCTTC. This sequence encodes CATSRSGHQFF.

The chain recombines TRBV6-5 with TRBJ1-1; D might be TRBD1 (6 bases). V lost 7 bases to trimming and J lost 1 base, with 13 bases between them. Germline values: CDR1 MNHEY, CDR2 SVGAGI. The CDR3 length is 14 residues. Written as DNA, the CDR3 is TGTGCCAGCAACCGGGGACACGGGAACACTGAAGCTTTCTTT. Translated: CASNRGHGNTEAFF.

This clonotype has just a few counts. The CDR3 protein is CASSYTGDEQYF. CDR3 bases: TGTGCCAGCAGTTACACCGGGGACGAGCAGTACTTC. The chain recombines TRBV6-2 or TRBV6-3 with TRBJ2-7; D perhaps matches TRBD2 (5 bases). Trimming pared 2 bases from V and 5 bases from J, leaving 7 bases between. Germline CDR1 MNHEY, CDR2 SVGEGT. CDR3 size: 12 residues.

This chain connects TRBV5-6 to TRBJ2-5; the D is unclear. Germline V gives CDR1 SGHDT, CDR2 YYEEEE. This CDR3 is built from 14 residues. V dropped 1 base and J dropped 5 bases, with 12 bases sitting between them. This CDR3 is CASSLFSRSETQYF. Here the CDR3 DNA reads TGTGCCAGCAGCTTGTTTTCCCGCTCGGAGACCCAGTACTTC.

This sequence joins TRBV6-6 and TRBJ2-7; the match to TRBD2 covers 7 bases. V trimming: 0 bases; J trimming: 0 bases; junction bases outside the gene matches: 14. CDR1 and CDR2 from the germline V gene are MNHNY and SVGAGI (reference sequence). The CDR3 totals 19 residues. CDR3 region: CASSYSSLVHGRPSYEQYF. The CDR3 DNA reads as TGTGCCAGCAGTTACTCGAGTCTGGTGCACGGGAGGCCCTCCTACGAGCAGTACTTC.

This clonotype has more than one count but fewer than ten. V and J are TRBV7-6 and TRBJ2-2; perhaps TRBD1 as D (5 bases). CDR3 length: 14 residues. The germline V gene encodes CDR1 SGHVS and CDR2 FNYEAQ. V dropped 2 bases and J dropped 5 bases, with 9 bases sitting between them. This CDR3 is CASSLKAGTGELFF. The CDR3, as DNA: TGTGCCAGCAGCTTAAAGGCAGGGACCGGGGAGCTGTTTTTT.

This chain uses TRBV4-1 with TRBJ2-2; tentatively, D is TRBD2 (6 bases). V lost 0 bases to trimming and J lost 2 bases, with 10 bases between them. CDR1 and CDR2 from the germline V gene are MGHRA and YSYEKL. The CDR3 covers 16 residues. In DNA, the CDR3 is TGCGCCAGCAGCCAAGAGTGGGGAGGAAACACCGGGGAGCTGTTTTTT. This translates into CASSQEWGGNTGELFF.

The V call is TRBV7-9, the J call TRBJ1-2; perhaps TRBD1 as D (5 bases). The CDR3 spans 14 residues. V gave up 5 bases and J gave up 7 bases, with 17 bases separating them. CDR1 is SEHNR, CDR2 FQNEAQ, per germline (reference sequence). The DNA for the CDR3 is TGTGCCAGCAGCGCTTATCTCAGGGTACTTGGCTACACCTTC. Translated: CASSAYLRVLGYTF.

The chain uses TRBV29-1 and TRBJ1-2; D gene ambiguous. The CDR3 loop spans 11 amino acids. The germline CDR1 and CDR2 sequences are SQVTM and ANQGSEA. This CDR3 is CGLGVSYGYTF. CDR3 DNA sequence: TGCGGTCTTGGGGTTAGCTATGGCTACACCTTC. The complete variable domain, with remaining parts taken from reference TRBV29-1 and TRBJ1-2, reads SAVISQKPSRDICQRGTSLTIQCQVDSQVTMMFWYRQQPGQSLTLIATANQGSEATYESGFVIDKFPISRPNLTFSTLTVSNMSPEDSSIYLCGLGVSYGYTFGSGTRLTVV.

This rearrangement joins TRBV6-5 to TRBJ2-1; 8 nucleotides align to TRBD2. CDR1 and CDR2 (germline): MNHEY, SVGAGI. V shed 4 bases, J shed 8 bases, and the junction held 4 bases outside the gene matches. There are 13 residues in the CDR3. CDR3 in DNA: TGTGCCAGCAGTTTACTAGCGGCGGATGAGCAGTTCTTC. Protein sequence: CASSLLAADEQFF.

This rearrangement joins TRBV5-5 to TRBJ1-1; D unclear. The germline gives CDR1 SGHKS, CDR2 YYEKEE (reference sequence). V dropped 0 bases and J dropped 5 bases, with 8 bases sitting between them. This CDR3 spans 13 amino acids. CDR3 protein: CASSLGELTEAFF. CDR3 in DNA: TGTGCCAGCAGCTTGGGGGAGTTGACTGAAGCTTTCTTT.

This sequence joins TRBV7-9 and TRBJ2-1, with D tentatively TRBD2 (5 bases). The CDR3 covers 13 residues. Per germline, CDR1 SEHNR and CDR2 FQNEAQ (reference sequence). Trimming removed 4 bases from V and 5 bases from J, with 9 bases in between. CDR3 sequence reads: CASSSGVHNEQFF. In DNA, the CDR3 is TGTGCCAGCAGCTCCGGGGTTCACAATGAGCAGTTCTTC.

The chain employs TRBV3-1 and TRBJ1-2, with a possible D match to TRBD1 (5 bases). The CDR3 is made up of 15 amino acids. Trimming removed 0 bases from V and 1 base from J, with 9 bases in between. Germline V gene data show CDR1 as LGHDT and CDR2 as YNNKEL (reference sequence). The chain's CDR3 is CASSQDLGDNYGYTF. The CDR3 coding sequence is TGTGCCAGCAGCCAAGATCTGGGGGATAACTATGGCTACACCTTC.

This clonotype has only a few counts. The genes are TRBV7-2 and TRBJ2-7; 14 positions agree with TRBD2. There are 19 residues in the CDR3. With 5 bases clipped from V and 4 bases from J, the junction kept 16 bases outside the gene matches. CDR1 is SGHTA, CDR2 FQGNSA, per germline. Here the CDR3 DNA reads TGTGCCAGCAGCCTGGGACTAGCGGGAGCGGGCGGGCGGACTTACGAGCAGTACTTC. This translates into CASSLGLAGAGGRTYEQYF.

In its sample, this clonotype was seen a few times. The chain employs TRBV20-1 and TRBJ1-2, with D possibly being TRBD1 (5 bases). The CDR3 is 13 amino acids. V was shortened by 3 bases and J by 4 bases, with 12 bases between the two germline ends. Germline V gene sequence: CDR1 DFQATT, CDR2 SNEGSKA (reference sequence). As DNA, the CDR3 is TGCAGTGCTAGTAGTCAGGGAGGCTATGGCTACACCTTC. Amino acids: CSASSQGGYGYTF.

The rearrangement joins TRBV19 to TRBJ1-5, with D tentatively TRBD1 (6 bases). The germline gives CDR1 LNHDA, CDR2 SQIVND (reference sequence). V was cut by 8 bases and J by 1 base, with 18 bases left in between. This CDR3 region has 16 residues. The CDR3 protein is CASSLVGGLSNQPQHF. CDR3 bases: TGTGCCAGTTCCCTGGTAGGGGGACTGAGCAATCAGCCCCAGCATTTT.

In this sample, this clonotype turned up a few times. The V gene is TRBV29-1, the J gene TRBJ2-5; TRBD2 is a possible D gene (5 bases). The V end was cut by 2 bases, the J end by 5 bases, with 9 bases between. The germline CDR1 and CDR2 sequences are SQVTM and ANQGSEA. The length of the CDR3 is 12 residues. CDR3 in DNA: TGCAGCGTTGAATTTAGCGCGGAGACCCAGTACTTC. It encodes CSVEFSAETQYF.

The chain combines TRBV19 with TRBJ2-1; D not certain. Germline CDR1 LNHDA, CDR2 SQIVND (reference sequence). This CDR3 spans 17 amino acids. V gave up 6 bases and J gave up 0 bases, with 18 bases separating them. CDR3 DNA: TGTGCCAGTAGGGCCACAGCCATTCCCAGCTCCTACAATGAGCAGTTCTTC. This sequence encodes CASRATAIPSSYNEQFF.

This clonotype was counted between two and nine times. This chain uses TRBV12-3 or TRBV12-4 with TRBJ1-2, with D possibly being TRBD1 (5 bases). The CDR3 totals 14 residues. The germline V and J ends were trimmed by 9 bases and 4 bases, with 18 bases remaining between them. The CDR3 sequence: CASAPRVGGYGYTF. The DNA of the CDR3 is TGTGCCAGTGCCCCCAGGGTGGGAGGCTATGGCTACACCTTC.

This clonotype was recorded at least ten times. The chain is built from TRBV5-1 and TRBJ2-7; 7 positions agree with TRBD2. Germline CDR1 SGHRS, CDR2 YFSETQ. The CDR3 sequence is 14 residues long. The ends lost 6 bases at V and 5 bases at J; junction bases unmatched: 11. CDR3 residues: CASKRREGPNEQYF. DNA for the CDR3: TGCGCCAGCAAGCGTAGGGAGGGGCCCAACGAGCAGTACTTC.

This clonotype was seen more than once but under ten times. The chain couples TRBV3-1 to TRBJ1-2, with unresolved D. The V end lost 0 bases, the J end lost 4 bases, and 6 bases lay between the germline ends. The CDR3 is 13 amino acids. Germline-derived CDR1 and CDR2 are LGHDT and YNNKEL (reference sequence). This CDR3 reads CASSQDWFYGYTF. CDR3 nucleotide sequence: TGTGCCAGCAGCCAAGATTGGTTCTATGGCTACACCTTC.

V usage is TRBV24-1 and J usage is TRBJ2-3, with TRBD1 as a possible D gene (7 bases). CDR1 is KGHDR and CDR2 is SFDVKD in the germline V gene. The V end was cut by 4 bases, the J end by 0 bases, with 16 bases between. The CDR3 is 17 residues long. CDR3 sequence (DNA): TGTGCCACCAGTGACCCCGGGAGACAGGGAAGCACAGATACGCAGTATTTT. Translated, it gives CATSDPGRQGSTDTQYF.

V and J are TRBV7-3 and TRBJ2-2, with D hard to call. The CDR3 loop spans 13 amino acids. Trimming left V 6 bases short and J 6 bases short, with 11 bases between. CDR1 is SGHTA, CDR2 FQGTGA, per germline. The CDR3 DNA reads TGTGCCAGCAGACTGAAGGTCCCCGGGGAGCTGTTTTTT. This translates into CASRLKVPGELFF.

The chain employs TRBV30 and TRBJ1-5; D is uncertain. The germline V gene has CDR1 GTSNPN and CDR2 SVGIG (reference sequence). This CDR3 has 13 residues. Trimming took off 2 bases at V and 0 bases at J, with 5 bases between the two ends. CDR3 sequence: CAWSPNSNQPQHF. In DNA, the CDR3 is TGTGCCTGGAGTCCTAATAGCAATCAGCCCCAGCATTTT.

This clonotype was seen only a few times. Written as DNA, the CDR3 is TGCAGTGCGACTAGCGGGAGTCGAGTCAATGAGCAGTTCTTC. This gives the protein CSATSGSRVNEQFF. J is TRBJ2-1 and V is TRBV20-1; 12 bases fit TRBD2. The V gene's germline CDR1 is DFQATT and CDR2 SNEGSKA (reference sequence). The CDR3 length is 14 residues. V trimming: 6 bases; J trimming: 6 bases; junction bases outside the gene matches: 6.

This clonotype has just a few counts. The J gene is TRBJ1-2, the V gene TRBV6-2 or TRBV6-3; TRBD1 is a possible D gene (5 bases). The germline V gene has CDR1 MNHEY and CDR2 SVGEGT. The CDR3 sequence is 16 residues long. Trimming took 0 bases from V and 6 from J, leaving 17 bases between them. The CDR3 nucleotides are TGTGCCAGCAGTTACTCGGCGTCAGCTCCGGGGGATGGCTACACCTTC. Protein: CASSYSASAPGDGYTF.